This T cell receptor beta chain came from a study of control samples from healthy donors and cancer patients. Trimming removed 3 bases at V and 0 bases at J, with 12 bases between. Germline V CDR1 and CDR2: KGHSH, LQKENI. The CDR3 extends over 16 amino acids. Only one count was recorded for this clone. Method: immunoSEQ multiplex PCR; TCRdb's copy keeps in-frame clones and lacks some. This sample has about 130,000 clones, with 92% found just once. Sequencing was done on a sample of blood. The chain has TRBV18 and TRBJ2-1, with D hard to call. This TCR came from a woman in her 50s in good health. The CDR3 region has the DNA TGTGCCAGCTCACCTATTCGACTCTCCTCCTACAATGAGCAGTTCTTC. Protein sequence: CASSPIRLSSYNEQFF.